The 22 T cell receptor beta chains reported below all come from one sample, sequenced in a study of blood T cells in healthy people across ages. A second PCR, run for roughly 7 to 12 cycles, used a sample-barcoded 5' primer plus a J-beta primer mix. TCRdb recomputed calls from the 5' RACE reads with MiXCR, one row per CDR3 protein. The profile covers hundreds of thousands of distinct CDR3 sequences, with over 20% appearing a single time and approximately 3.6% taken by the ten largest. The material sequenced was blood. All receptors come from a man aged 65-85 years in good health.

V gene TRBV20-1 combines with J gene TRBJ1-1; D not certain. The CDR3 covers 12 residues. The V end was cut by 6 bases, the J end by 1 base, with 9 bases between. Germline CDR1 and CDR2: DFQATT and SNEGSKA (reference sequence). The CDR3 bases are TGCAGTGCCAGTGTAGGGAACACTGAAGCTTTCTTT. Translated, it gives CSASVGNTEAFF.

This clonotype was found once. This chain joins TRBV5-8 and TRBJ2-2; 7 bases line up with TRBD1. CDR3 length equals 16 residues. Unmatched junction bases numbered 12, after V lost 4 bases and J lost 6 bases. Germline lookup yields CDR1 SGHTS and CDR2 YDEGEE. This CDR3 reads CASSNYPRGQPGELFF. The CDR3 region has the DNA TGTGCCAGCAGCAACTACCCGAGGGGGCAACCCGGGGAGCTGTTTTTT.

This clonotype was seen at least ten times. V usage is TRBV29-1 and J usage is TRBJ2-1, with TRBD1 identical over 9 bases. Germline V lookup: CDR1 SQVTM, CDR2 ANQGSEA. V was pared by 7 bases and J by 6 bases, with 13 bases of the junction left unmatched. The length of the CDR3 is 15 residues. The CDR3 region has the DNA TGCAGCGGACAAACCGGGACAGGGAGTTCCAATGAGCAGTTCTTC. Translating gives CSGQTGTGSSNEQFF.

V gene TRBV11-2 combines with J gene TRBJ2-4, with unresolved D. The CDR3 sequence is 15 residues long. Looked up from germline, CDR1 is SGHAT and CDR2 is FQNNGV. V lost 5 bases, J lost 0 bases, and 11 bases lay in between. The CDR3 nucleotides are TGTGCCAGCAGCCCTACAGTACTAGCCAAAAACATTCAGTACTTC. Translated, it gives CASSPTVLAKNIQYF.

V and J are TRBV15 and TRBJ2-7, with 13 bases identical to TRBD2. V was clipped by 3 bases and J by 6 bases; unmatched bases: 14. Germline V gene sequence: CDR1 LNHNV, CDR2 YYDKDF (reference sequence). This CDR3 is 18 amino acids long. The DNA for the CDR3 is TGTGCCACCAGCAGTGAGACTAGCGGGAGGCTTCAGATCGGCGAGCAGTACTTC. As protein: CATSSETSGRLQIGEQYF.

V usage is TRBV4-1 and J usage is TRBJ1-3; 7 bases fit TRBD1. The CDR3 length is 15 residues. Looked up from germline, CDR1 is MGHRA and CDR2 is YSYEKL. The junction had 1 base not matched to a gene; V was cut back by 0 bases and J by 2 bases. The CDR3 region has the DNA TGCGCCAGCAGCCAAGAAGGGACAGCTGGAAACACCATATATTTT. Protein sequence: CASSQEGTAGNTIYF.

This clonotype was recorded at least ten times. J is TRBJ2-1 and V is TRBV7-9, with D hard to call. V lost 1 base to trimming and J lost 7 bases, with 5 bases between them. CDR3 length: 12 amino acids. Germline CDR1 and CDR2: SEHNR and FQNEAQ (reference sequence). CDR3 coding DNA: TGTGCCAGCAGCTTAGTAAGTAATGAGCAGTTCTTC. It yields the protein CASSLVSNEQFF.

This clonotype was detected a few times. J is TRBJ1-5 and V is TRBV20-1, with D tentatively TRBD1 (5 bases). The germline V and J ends were trimmed by 5 bases and 4 bases, with 15 bases remaining between them. Germline CDR1 reads DFQATT; CDR2 reads SNEGSKA (reference sequence). The CDR3 spans 14 residues. CDR3 nucleotides: TGCAGTGCTTTTGGGGGGAAACTTAATCAGCCCCAGCATTTT. Translating it yields CSAFGGKLNQPQHF.

A word on this clonotype: At one end the junction does not follow the germline gene, possibly because of a read error. The chain couples TRBV5-1 to TRBJ2-5; tentative D call: TRBD2 (7 bases). The J call may be mistaken, given a closer DNA end match to TRBJ2-1. Germline CDR1 is SGHRS and CDR2 is YFSETQ. The CDR3 totals 16 residues. The CDR3 DNA reads as TGCGCCAGCTGCTTTCCCCGGGGGCGGGAGAACAATGAGCAGTTCTTC. Its protein product is CASCFPRGRENNEQFF.

This clonotype was seen just once. The rearrangement links TRBV5-1 to TRBJ1-2; D remains unclear. Between the trimmed V and J ends, which lost 0 bases and 7 bases, there was a span of 13 bases. The germline V gene has CDR1 SGHRS and CDR2 YFSETQ. CDR3 size: 14 residues. The CDR3 coding sequence is TGCGCCAGCAGCTTGGTCGGTTTTGGAGGTGGCTACACCTTC. Protein: CASSLVGFGGGYTF.

The V gene is TRBV14, the J gene TRBJ2-1, with no clear D. Germline CDR1 reads SGHDN; CDR2 reads FVKESK. Trimming left V 1 base short and J 6 bases short, with 7 bases between. The length of the CDR3 is 13 residues. CDR3 amino acids: CASSQAPRNEQFF. CDR3 DNA: TGTGCCAGCAGCCAAGCGCCCCGCAATGAGCAGTTCTTC.

This clonotype showed up just a few times. This chain uses TRBV12-3 or TRBV12-4 with TRBJ2-7, with TRBD2 matching 13 bases. With V trimmed by 6 bases and J by 6 bases, 8 bases remained unmatched. The CDR3 length is 15 residues. CDR3 residues: CASRYGLAGAFEQYF. CDR3 sequence (DNA): TGTGCCAGCAGATACGGACTAGCGGGAGCATTCGAGCAGTACTTC.

This chain links TRBV29-1 with TRBJ2-1; 11 nucleotides align to TRBD2. Germline V CDR1 and CDR2: SQVTM, ANQGSEA. CDR3 length: 16 residues. J was trimmed by 2 bases and V by 6 bases; bases with no gene match: 9. DNA of the CDR3: TGCAGCGTATACACCTTACTAGCGGGAGCCTACAATGAGCAGTTCTTC. Its translation is CSVYTLLAGAYNEQFF.

This clonotype came up many times. This rearrangement joins TRBV20-1 to TRBJ2-1; D uncertain. Germline lookup yields CDR1 DFQATT and CDR2 SNEGSKA (reference sequence). CDR3 size: 11 residues. V gave up 8 bases and J gave up 8 bases, with 13 bases separating them. The CDR3 spells CSFEEVDEQFF. The CDR3 bases are TGCAGTTTCGAAGAGGTGGATGAGCAGTTCTTC.

The J gene is TRBJ2-7, the V gene TRBV11-1, with TRBD2 matching 11 bases. CDR3 length equals 16 residues. The V gene end was trimmed by 5 bases and the J gene end by 0 bases; junction bases not matched to a gene: 6. Germline-derived CDR1 and CDR2 are SGHAT and FQDESV (reference sequence). CDR3 region: CASSHRLAGISYEQYF. DNA for the CDR3: TGTGCCAGCAGCCATCGACTAGCGGGGATCTCCTACGAGCAGTACTTC.

This clonotype was seen many times. The gene calls are TRBV14 and TRBJ2-7, with D tentatively TRBD2 (6 bases). Germline CDR1 SGHDN, CDR2 FVKESK. The CDR3 is 14 amino acids. The V end was cut by 0 bases, the J end by 5 bases, with 11 bases between. CDR3 sequence (DNA): TGTGCCAGCAGCCAAGAGACTCGGAGGGACGAGCAGTACTTC. As protein: CASSQETRRDEQYF. Full variable domain (missing parts from reference TRBV14 and TRBJ2-7): EAGVTQFPSHSVIEKGQTVTLRCDPISGHDNLYWYRRVMGKEIKFLLHFVKESKQDESGMPNNRFLAERTGGTYSTLKVQPAELEDSGVYFCASSQETRRDEQYFGPGTRLTVT.

The V and J genes are TRBV4-3 and TRBJ2-3; TRBD2 aligns across 9 bases. Per germline, CDR1 LGHNA and CDR2 YSLEER. CDR3 length: 17 amino acids. V trimming: 0 bases; J trimming: 3 bases; junction bases outside the gene matches: 7. The CDR3 coding sequence is TGCGCCAGCAGCCAAGATGCAATAGCGGGAGCGACAGATACGCAGTATTTT. It codes for CASSQDAIAGATDTQYF.

This rearrangement joins TRBV5-1 to TRBJ2-7; 9 bases are a match to TRBD2. This CDR3 has 15 amino acids. The V and J ends lost 0 bases and 4 bases, in that order; junction bases with no gene match: 5. Germline values: CDR1 SGHRS, CDR2 YFSETQ. The DNA of the CDR3 is TGCGCCAGCAGCTTGGTCCTAGCGGGGATATACGAGCAGTACTTC. This codes for CASSLVLAGIYEQYF.

This clonotype was seen a handful of times. The chain links TRBV20-1 to TRBJ2-7; TRBD2 aligns across 8 bases. Germline V gene data show CDR1 as DFQATT and CDR2 as SNEGSKA (reference sequence). The ends lost 2 bases at V and 2 bases at J; junction bases unmatched: 11. The CDR3 has 16 residues. DNA of the CDR3: TGCAGTGCTAGACCCCAGGAGCGGGAGTTAACCTACGAGCAGTACTTC. This gives the protein CSARPQERELTYEQYF.

This sequence joins TRBV20-1 and TRBJ2-5; 11 bases are shared with TRBD2. Germline CDR1 DFQATT, CDR2 SNEGSKA (reference sequence). The junction had 7 bases not matched to a gene; V was cut back by 0 bases and J by 7 bases. The CDR3 is 15 residues long. The CDR3 loop is CSARDGSGRAGTQYF. DNA for the CDR3: TGCAGTGCTAGAGACGGTAGCGGGAGGGCCGGGACCCAGTACTTC.

This clonotype occurred a few times. The chain carries TRBV5-1 and TRBJ2-2; D may be TRBD2 (6 bases). The germline gives CDR1 SGHRS, CDR2 YFSETQ. This CDR3 region has 15 residues. Trimming removed 6 bases from V and 6 bases from J, with 18 bases in between. The CDR3 DNA follows: TGCGCCAGCACTCAGGCAGCGGGTGACGCCGGGGAGCTGTTTTTT. It specifies CASTQAAGDAGELFF.

Notes on this clonotype: This may come from a read error, since a much larger clone is one base off. The V and J genes are TRBV5-1 and TRBJ2-5; TRBD2 matches 12 bases. The end of the DNA aligns better with TRBJ2-1, so the J call may be wrong. The CDR3 covers 14 residues. Germline loops: CDR1 SGHRS, CDR2 YFSETQ. The CDR3 DNA follows: TGCGACAGCAGCTTAACTAGCGGGGGGAATGAGCAGTTCTTC. Its protein is CDSSLTSGGNEQFF.